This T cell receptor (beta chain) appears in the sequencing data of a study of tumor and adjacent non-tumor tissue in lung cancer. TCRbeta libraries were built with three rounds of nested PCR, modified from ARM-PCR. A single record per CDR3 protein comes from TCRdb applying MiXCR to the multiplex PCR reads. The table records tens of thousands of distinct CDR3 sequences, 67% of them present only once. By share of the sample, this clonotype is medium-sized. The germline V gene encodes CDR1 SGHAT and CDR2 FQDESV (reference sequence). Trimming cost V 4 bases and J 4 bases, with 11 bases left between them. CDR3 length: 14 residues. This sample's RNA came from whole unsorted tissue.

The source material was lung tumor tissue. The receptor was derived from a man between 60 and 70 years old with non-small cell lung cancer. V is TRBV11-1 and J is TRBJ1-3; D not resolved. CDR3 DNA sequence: TGTGCCAGCAGCTACGGCCTGTCGGGAAACACCATATATTTT. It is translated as CASSYGLSGNTIYF.